Each of the 22 T cell receptor beta chains below was sequenced from the same sample in a study of identical twins. From the 5' RACE reads, TCRdb called clonotypes with MiXCR, one entry per CDR3 protein. The sample yields 470,000 or so distinct CDR3 sequences, roughly 26% seen once. These data were likewise used in another study, on T cells expressing NK-cell markers.

Sample: CD4+ T cells sorted from blood. These receptors were obtained from a woman between 18 and 29 years old in good health.

The chain joins TRBV6-2 or TRBV6-3 to TRBJ1-2; weak D call: TRBD1 (5 bases). With 0 bases removed from V and 6 bases from J, the gap between germline ends came to 11 bases. Per germline, CDR1 MNHEY and CDR2 SVGEGT. The CDR3 totals 14 residues. The CDR3 region is CASSYSRGVDGYTF. CDR3 coding DNA: TGTGCCAGCAGTTACTCGAGGGGAGTTGATGGCTACACCTTC.

The table lists this clonotype with a few counts. The chain uses TRBV28 and TRBJ2-6; perhaps TRBD2 as D (6 bases). The germline V gene encodes CDR1 MDHEN and CDR2 SYDVKM. V gave up 3 bases and J gave up 2 bases, with 11 bases separating them. The CDR3 has 16 residues. The CDR3 is CASSLTSPPGANVLTF. The CDR3 DNA follows: TGTGCCAGCAGTTTGACTAGTCCTCCTGGGGCCAACGTCCTGACTTTC.

V and J are TRBV5-1 and TRBJ2-4; perhaps TRBD2 as D (5 bases). This CDR3 comprises 19 residues. The V gene's germline CDR1 is SGHRS and CDR2 YFSETQ. The V end lost 2 bases, the J end lost 0 bases, and 21 bases lay between the germline ends. The chain's CDR3 is CASSFGREENLGAKNIQYF. CDR3 in DNA: TGCGCCAGCAGCTTCGGACGGGAAGAAAATCTGGGAGCCAAAAACATTCAGTACTTC.

The rearrangement uses TRBV15 and TRBJ1-6; D uncertain. The V and J ends lost 3 bases and 6 bases respectively, with 9 bases between them. The germline V gene encodes CDR1 LNHNV and CDR2 YYDKDF (reference sequence). This CDR3 is 14 amino acids long. In nucleotides, the CDR3 is TGTGCCACCAGCAGTGAGGACGGTAATTCACCCCTCCACTTT. Protein product: CATSSEDGNSPLHF.

The chain's CDR3 is CSARDSGDKNIQYF. The CDR3 DNA sequence: TGCAGTGCTAGAGATAGCGGGGACAAAAACATTCAGTACTTC. The V and J genes are TRBV20-1 and TRBJ2-4; 8 bases match TRBD2. CDR3 size: 14 residues. V gave up 0 bases and J gave up 3 bases; unmatched junction bases: 1. The V gene's germline CDR1 is DFQATT and CDR2 SNEGSKA (reference sequence).

The chain couples TRBV12-3 or TRBV12-4 to TRBJ2-7; D is ambiguous. Trimming stripped 6 bases from V and 2 bases from J, with 14 bases between. There are 14 residues in the CDR3. CDR3 amino acids: CASSRRWAAYEQYF. CDR3 sequence (DNA): TGTGCCAGCAGCCGTAGGTGGGCCGCCTACGAGCAGTACTTC.

The gene calls are TRBV6-5 and TRBJ1-1; D is unclear. The CDR3 covers 13 residues. V lost 4 bases and J 4 bases, leaving 10 bases between the germline ends. Germline-derived CDR1 and CDR2 are MNHEY and SVGAGI. Here the CDR3 DNA reads TGTGCCAGCAGTTTCTTAGAGGGCACTGAAGCTTTCTTT. Its protein is CASSFLEGTEAFF.

J is TRBJ2-7 and V is TRBV12-3 or TRBV12-4, with TRBD1 matching over 8 bases. This CDR3 comprises 14 residues. V shed 5 bases, J shed 3 bases, and the junction held 6 bases outside the gene matches. CDR3 amino acids: CASSGDRRNYEQYF. The CDR3 DNA is TGTGCCAGCAGTGGGGACAGGCGAAACTACGAGCAGTACTTC.

This chain uses TRBV5-1 with TRBJ1-5; D is unresolved. Germline CDR1 and CDR2: SGHRS and YFSETQ. This CDR3 has 14 residues. Trimming stripped 0 bases from V and 5 bases from J, with 9 bases between. The CDR3 here is CASSLDGWDQPQHF. In nucleotides, the CDR3 is TGCGCCAGCAGCTTGGATGGTTGGGATCAGCCCCAGCATTTT.

This clonotype was observed a few times. The CDR3 reads CASSLGTGAMNTEAFF. Here the CDR3 DNA reads TGCGCCAGCAGCTTGGGGACAGGTGCTATGAACACTGAAGCTTTCTTT. The chain has TRBV5-1 and TRBJ1-1, with 7 bases aligning to TRBD1. V dropped 0 bases and J dropped 0; count of bases not matched to a gene: 5. Germline loops: CDR1 SGHRS, CDR2 YFSETQ. This CDR3 has 16 residues.

CDR3 nucleotide sequence: TGTGCCAGCAGTGACTCCGGGCGGAACAATGAGCAGTTCTTC. Translation: CASSDSGRNNEQFF. The chain carries TRBV6-4 and TRBJ2-1, with unresolved D. This CDR3 region has 14 residues. Germline loops: CDR1 MRHNA, CDR2 SNTAGT. The ends were cut back, 0 bases at V and 5 bases at J, with 8 bases in the middle.

This clonotype appeared a few times. This CDR3 is CSARARSGRGYEQYF. As DNA, the CDR3 is TGCAGTGCTAGAGCGCGTAGCGGGAGGGGCTACGAGCAGTACTTC. This chain joins TRBV20-1 and TRBJ2-7; TRBD2 aligns across 11 bases. The CDR3 is 15 amino acids. The ends lost 1 base at V and 3 bases at J; junction bases unmatched: 5. Germline CDR1 reads DFQATT; CDR2 reads SNEGSKA (reference sequence).

This chain links TRBV5-1 with TRBJ2-3, with 7 bases that match TRBD2. The V segment lost 1 base and the J segment 6 bases; nucleotides outside the gene matches: 8. This CDR3 is 15 amino acids long. Germline V CDR1 and CDR2: SGHRS, YFSETQ. The CDR3 nucleotides read TGCGCCAGCAGCTTGCCTAGCGGAGTTCTGGATACGCAGTATTTT. It specifies CASSLPSGVLDTQYF.

This clonotype was observed a handful of times. The gene calls are TRBV20-1 and TRBJ2-1; tentative D call: TRBD2 (6 bases). The CDR3 spans 15 residues. The V end was cut by 6 bases, the J end by 4 bases, with 19 bases between. Germline values: CDR1 DFQATT, CDR2 SNEGSKA (reference sequence). CDR3 in amino acids: CSARPYGRGYNEQFF. The DNA of the CDR3 is TGCAGTGCCAGGCCGTATGGGCGGGGATACAATGAGCAGTTCTTC.

This clonotype has just a few counts. The chain couples TRBV7-9 to TRBJ2-5, with 14 positions matching TRBD2. Trimming at V came to 3 bases and at J to 4 bases, leaving 4 bases not matched to a gene. The CDR3 is made up of 16 amino acids. From germline, CDR1 is SEHNR and CDR2 FQNEAQ (reference sequence). The CDR3 DNA reads as TGTGCCAGCAGCTTCGGGACTAGCGGGGGAGGAGAGACCCAGTACTTC. Translation: CASSFGTSGGGETQYF.

V usage is TRBV6-2 or TRBV6-3 and J usage is TRBJ2-7; 8 bases line up with TRBD2. V lost 6 bases, J lost 3 bases, and 10 bases stayed unmatched. The CDR3 is made up of 15 amino acids. Per germline, CDR1 MNHEY and CDR2 SVGEGT. This CDR3 is CASRAYAGGFYEQYF. In DNA, the CDR3 is TGTGCCAGCAGAGCCTATGCGGGGGGTTTCTACGAGCAGTACTTC.

This clonotype was observed many times. The chain is built from TRBV19 and TRBJ2-1, with 7 nucleotides matching TRBD2. The CDR3 length is 14 residues. CDR1 is LNHDA, CDR2 SQIVND, per germline (reference sequence). The V gene end was trimmed by 7 bases and the J gene end by 1 base; junction bases not matched to a gene: 4. The CDR3 is CASKSGISYNEQFF. The CDR3 region has the DNA TGTGCCAGTAAGAGCGGGATTTCCTACAATGAGCAGTTCTTC.

This clonotype appeared a few times. J is TRBJ2-1 and V is TRBV2, with a weak D call TRBD2 (6 bases). Trimming stripped 2 bases from V and 2 bases from J, with 10 bases between. This CDR3 contains 15 residues. Germline CDR1 and CDR2: SNHLY and FYNNEI. The CDR3 reads CASSERLATYNEQFF. The CDR3 bases are TGTGCCAGCAGTGAACGGCTAGCGACCTACAATGAGCAGTTCTTC.

This clonotype came up a few times. The rearrangement joins TRBV5-1 to TRBJ2-5; D ambiguous. The CDR3 length is 18 residues. Germline V CDR1 and CDR2: SGHRS, YFSETQ. Trimming took off 3 bases at V and 2 bases at J, with 23 bases between the two ends. DNA of the CDR3: TGCGCCAGCAGCTCCCGGGTTCTAACCCCTTACCCTCAAGAGACCCAGTACTTC. Translated, it gives CASSSRVLTPYPQETQYF.

CDR3 nucleotide sequence: TGCAGTGCTGCCCTGGGACTAGCGGCCTACGAGCAGTACTTC. Its translation: CSAALGLAAYEQYF. V is TRBV20-1 and J is TRBJ2-7; 11 bases are shared with TRBD2. Trimming cost V 5 bases and J 2 bases; bases outside gene matches: 5. Per germline, CDR1 DFQATT and CDR2 SNEGSKA (reference sequence). This CDR3 is 14 amino acids long.

This chain's CDR3 is CASSQDLSGGARDTQYF. Written as DNA, the CDR3 is TGCGCCAGCAGCCAAGATCTGAGCGGGGGGGCCCGTGACACGCAGTATTTT. The gene calls are TRBV4-1 and TRBJ2-3, with TRBD2 matching 10 bases. J gave up 9 bases and V 0 bases, and 12 bases lay outside the gene matches. The length of the CDR3 is 17 residues. The V gene's germline CDR1 is MGHRA and CDR2 YSYEKL.

The chain uses TRBV12-3 or TRBV12-4 and TRBJ2-2; 12 nucleotides match TRBD2. V was clipped by 8 bases and J by 6 bases; unmatched bases: 13. This CDR3 spans 17 amino acids. CDR3 sequence (DNA): TGTGCCAGCGAAGCCACTTCTAGCGGGAGGGGGTCCGGGGAGCTGTTTTTT. Its translation is CASEATSSGRGSGELFF.